This T cell receptor (beta chain) is drawn from a study of blood T cells in healthy people across ages. Findings of the study overall: A roughly linear age-dependent decrease characterized TCR beta diversity per million T cells.

Trimming took off 0 bases at V and 0 bases at J, with 18 bases between the two ends. The CDR3 is 19 residues long. Germline assignment: CDR1 GTSNPN and CDR2 SVGIG (reference sequence). The authors ran a second PCR of roughly 6 to 12 cycles using a sample-barcoded 5' primer and a J-beta primer mix. One entry per CDR3 protein results from TCRdb running MiXCR on the 5' RACE reads. The sample yields about 780,000 distinct CDR3 sequences, about half seen once. About this clonotype itself: Antigen: not known.

This TCR was recovered from a man older than 75 in good health. Sequencing was done on a sample of blood. This rearrangement joins TRBV30 to TRBJ2-6, with unresolved D. CDR3: CAWSVLRTLTRSGANVLTF. The CDR3 DNA follows: TGTGCCTGGAGTGTACTGAGAACACTCACCCGCTCTGGGGCCAACGTCCTGACTTTC. The entire variable domain, with the rest obtained from reference TRBV30 and TRBJ2-6, is as follows: SQTIHQWPATLVQPVGSPLSLECTVEGTSNPNLYWYRQAAGRGLQLLFYSVGIGQISSEVPQNLSASRPQDRQFILSSKKLLLSDSGFYLCAWSVLRTLTRSGANVLTFGAGSRLTVL.